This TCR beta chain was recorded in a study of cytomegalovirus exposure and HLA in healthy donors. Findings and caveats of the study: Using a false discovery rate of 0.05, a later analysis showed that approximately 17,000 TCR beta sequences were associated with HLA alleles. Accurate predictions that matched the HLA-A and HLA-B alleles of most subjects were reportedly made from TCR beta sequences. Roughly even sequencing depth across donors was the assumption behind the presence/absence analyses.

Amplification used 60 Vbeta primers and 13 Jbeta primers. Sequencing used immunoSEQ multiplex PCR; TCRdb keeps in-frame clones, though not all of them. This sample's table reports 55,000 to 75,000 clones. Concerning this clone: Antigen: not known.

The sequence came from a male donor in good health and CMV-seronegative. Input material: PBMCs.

CDR3 protein: CASSLSSVGRETQYF. DNA for the CDR3: TGTGCCAGCAGCTTGTCTAGCGTGGGGCGAGAGACCCAGTACTTC. The gene calls are TRBV7-9 and TRBJ2-5; a possible D gene is TRBD2 (6 bases). Per germline, CDR1 SEHNR and CDR2 FQNEAQ (reference sequence). The CDR3 is made up of 15 amino acids. V dropped 3 bases and J dropped 4 bases, with 15 bases sitting between them.